This T cell receptor (beta chain) was recorded in a study of T cells in Graves' hyperthyroidism and ophthalmopathy. Turning to the study itself: At initial diagnosis, before any treatment had begun, peripheral blood was obtained. Broader study findings: Among clonotypes expanded in thyroid above 0.001, most were also found in blood.

CDR3 length equals 20 residues. Germline CDR1 MNHNS, CDR2 SASEGT. This clonotype was detected only a few times. Its antigen remains unidentified. At one end the junction does not follow the germline gene, possibly because of a read error. No progression to ophthalmopathy during 18 months of follow-up defined stable disease. Newly diagnosed hyperthyroidism, duration under 2 months, in patients aged 18 to 65. Amplified regions were TCR beta CDR3 sequences from RNA transcripts. First-round RT-PCR with HTBI primers amplified the TCR CDR3 region. TCRdb processed the multiplex PCR reads anew with MiXCR; each CDR3 protein has one entry. The sample lists 300,000 to 450,000 distinct CDR3 sequences, 14% to 15% seen once, with 30% to 35% in the top ten.

This sequence was found in a woman in her twenties or thirties with Graves' hyperthyroidism. The specimen was blood. The rearrangement links TRBV6-1 to TRBJ1-5; D call uncertain. The CDR3 nucleotides are TGTGTCAGCAGACGACATGGTATAGGGCCACCATCTTATAGCAATCAGCCCCAGCATTTT. It codes for CVSRRHGIGPPSYSNQPQHF.